These 22 T cell receptor beta chains share one sample of origin, sequenced in a study of blood T cells in healthy people across ages. Alongside a J-beta primer mix, a sample-barcoded 5' primer served in a second PCR lasting roughly 6 to 12 cycles. One entry per CDR3 protein results from TCRdb running MiXCR on the 5' RACE reads. The sample yields 1,300,000 or so distinct CDR3 sequences, approximately 60% seen once. What was sequenced was blood. The receptors were sampled from a man between 18 and 29 years old in good health.

This rearrangement joins TRBV4-2 to TRBJ1-5, with D perhaps matching TRBD1 (5 bases). Germline V lookup: CDR1 LGHNA, CDR2 YNFKEQ. Trimming shortened V by 0 bases and J by 4 bases, and 13 bases separated the two germline ends. This CDR3 spans 16 amino acids. The CDR3, as DNA: TGTGCCAGCAGCCAAGAGGGGGATTACCGGAATCAGCCCCAGCATTTT. This translates into CASSQEGDYRNQPQHF.

There are a few counts of this clonotype. Written as DNA, the CDR3 is TGTGCCAGCAGCGTAGAGGGCATTCAGTACTTC. It specifies CASSVEGIQYF. V is TRBV7-9 and J is TRBJ2-4; TRBD2 is a possible D gene (5 bases). The CDR3 runs 11 residues. CDR1 is SEHNR, CDR2 FQNEAQ, per germline (reference sequence). Deletions cut 5 bases from V and 9 bases from J, with 8 bases between.

The chain recombines TRBV27 with TRBJ1-2; D is undetermined. V lost 5 bases and J 0 bases, leaving 13 bases between the germline ends. The germline CDR1 and CDR2 sequences are MNHEY and SMNVEV (reference sequence). This CDR3 spans 15 amino acids. CDR3 region: CASSVQPAPNYGYTF. DNA of the CDR3: TGTGCCAGCAGTGTCCAACCAGCCCCTAACTATGGCTACACCTTC.

The genes are TRBV27 and TRBJ1-6, with TRBD1 as a possible D gene (6 bases). Trimming shortened V by 3 bases and J by 13 bases, and 16 bases separated the two germline ends. The CDR3 runs to 14 residues. Germline V gives CDR1 MNHEY, CDR2 SMNVEV (reference sequence). CDR3 bases: TGTGCCAGCAGTTTGGACAGCAGAAGTGGGCCCCTCCACTTT. Protein: CASSLDSRSGPLHF.

This sequence joins TRBV20-1 and TRBJ2-7; D might be TRBD1 (5 bases). V lost 5 bases and J lost 2, with 10 bases in between. The CDR3 runs to 12 residues. The germline gives CDR1 DFQATT, CDR2 SNEGSKA (reference sequence). CDR3 bases: TGCAGTGCTTATCAGGGAACCTACGAGCAGTACTTC. Translation: CSAYQGTYEQYF.

This chain links TRBV4-1 with TRBJ2-7; the D gene is possibly TRBD1 (5 bases). Trimming removed 1 base from V and 1 base from J, with 8 bases in between. CDR1 is MGHRA, CDR2 YSYEKL, per germline. This CDR3 comprises 14 residues. CDR3 sequence (DNA): TGCGCCAGCAGCCAAGCAGGGAATTCCTACGAGCAGTACTTC. Translating it yields CASSQAGNSYEQYF.

V is TRBV20-1 and J is TRBJ2-7; 7 bases match TRBD2. V was pared by 3 bases and J by 0 bases, with 5 bases of the junction left unmatched. The CDR3 runs to 14 residues. Looked up from germline, CDR1 is DFQATT and CDR2 is SNEGSKA (reference sequence). The CDR3 DNA is TGCAGTGCTAGTCCGCCTAGCGGCTCCTACGAGCAGTACTTC. Encoded protein: CSASPPSGSYEQYF.

This clonotype was found a few times. The chain carries TRBV6-2 or TRBV6-3 and TRBJ2-7, with D perhaps TRBD1 (5 bases). The CDR3 is 13 amino acids. The germline V and J ends were trimmed by 2 bases and 5 bases, with 10 bases remaining between them. CDR1 and CDR2 (germline): MNHEY, SVGEGT. The CDR3: CASSYTGLHEQYF. Written as DNA, the CDR3 is TGTGCCAGCAGTTACACAGGTTTGCACGAGCAGTACTTC.

This clonotype was recorded a few times. The gene calls are TRBV13 and TRBJ2-7; perhaps TRBD2 as D (8 bases). The CDR3 runs to 15 residues. The germline V gene encodes CDR1 PRHDT and CDR2 FYEKMQ (reference sequence). The V and J ends lost 1 base and 3 bases respectively, with 13 bases between them. CDR3 DNA: TGTGCCAGCAGCTTAGCGGGAGGGGGCCTCTACGAGCAGTACTTC. Translating gives CASSLAGGGLYEQYF.

The V and J genes are TRBV20-1 and TRBJ2-3; D not resolved. CDR1 and CDR2 (germline): DFQATT, SNEGSKA (reference sequence). Trimming took 0 bases from V and 2 from J, leaving 6 bases between them. The CDR3 covers 13 residues. The CDR3 loop is CSAREWTTDTQYF. As DNA, the CDR3 is TGCAGTGCTAGAGAATGGACCACAGATACGCAGTATTTT.

The chain joins TRBV7-8 to TRBJ2-3, with D perhaps being TRBD1 or TRBD2 (6 bases each). This CDR3 comprises 15 residues. Germline lookup yields CDR1 SGHVS and CDR2 FQNEAQ. V was trimmed by 5 bases and J by 4 bases, leaving 16 bases between them. The CDR3: CASSPTPRGPDTQYF. The CDR3 coding sequence is TGTGCCAGCAGCCCAACCCCCCGGGGGCCAGATACGCAGTATTTT.

Only a few counts were recorded for this clonotype. The rearrangement joins TRBV15 to TRBJ1-2, with TRBD1 matching 8 bases. The V segment lost 1 base and the J segment 3 bases; nucleotides outside the gene matches: 1. The CDR3 spans 14 residues. Germline CDR1 and CDR2: LNHNV and YYDKDF (reference sequence). The CDR3 reads CATSRGQGYYGYTF. CDR3 DNA sequence: TGTGCCACCAGCAGAGGACAGGGGTACTATGGCTACACCTTC.

This clonotype has just a few counts. V usage is TRBV21-1 and J usage is TRBJ2-7. TRBV21-1 is a pseudogene segment. The CDR3 runs to 14 residues. The CDR3 DNA reads TGTGCCAGCAGCCACGTAACCTACGCCTACGAGCAGTACTTC. Translation: CASSHVTYAYEQYF.

This sequence joins TRBV12-3 or TRBV12-4 and TRBJ2-5, with TRBD1 as a possible D gene (5 bases). There are 14 residues in the CDR3. Deletions cut 6 bases from V and 6 bases from J, with 17 bases between. The DNA of the CDR3 is TGTGCCAGCAGCTATACAGGATCTCAACAGACCCAGTACTTC. It yields the protein CASSYTGSQQTQYF.

The chain joins TRBV7-9 to TRBJ2-1; D perhaps matches TRBD1 (5 bases). V was trimmed by 8 bases and J by 10 bases, leaving 27 bases between them. CDR3 length: 16 residues. Germline assignment: CDR1 SEHNR and CDR2 FQNEAQ (reference sequence). The CDR3 reads CASGRRSDIDFYEQFF. For the CDR3, the DNA is TGTGCCAGCGGTCGTAGGTCGGACATAGACTTCTACGAGCAGTTCTTC. Combining the CDR3 with reference TRBV7-9 and TRBJ2-1 gives the whole variable domain DTGVSQNPRHKITKRGQNVTFRCDPISEHNRLYWYRQTLGQGPEFLTYFQNEAQLEKSRLLSDRFSAERPKGSFSTLEIQRTEQGDSAMYLCASGRRSDIDFYEQFFGPGTRLTVL.

The CDR3 DNA reads TGTGCCAGCTCACGGGGAGGGGATGAGCAGTTCTTC. It translates to CASSRGGDEQFF. The chain is built from TRBV18 and TRBJ2-1; 7 bases map to TRBD2. V shed 4 bases and J 8 bases; nucleotides not matched to a gene: 2. CDR3 length equals 12 residues. The germline V gene has CDR1 KGHSH and CDR2 LQKENI.

V is TRBV5-5 and J is TRBJ1-3; D gene uncertain. Germline CDR1 reads SGHKS; CDR2 reads YYEKEE (reference sequence). V dropped 1 base and J dropped 4 bases, with 12 bases sitting between them. The CDR3 loop spans 15 amino acids. The CDR3 spells CASSLYPAPGNTIYF. CDR3 nucleotides: TGTGCCAGCAGCTTGTATCCAGCGCCCGGAAACACCATATATTTT.

The chain recombines TRBV20-1 with TRBJ2-7, with TRBD1 as a possible D gene (6 bases). V lost 0 bases to trimming and J lost 7 bases, with 13 bases between them. This CDR3 is built from 13 residues. The germline gives CDR1 DFQATT, CDR2 SNEGSKA (reference sequence). The CDR3 sequence: CSAREGTFGEQYF. CDR3 DNA: TGCAGTGCTAGAGAAGGGACATTTGGGGAGCAGTACTTC.

This clonotype occurred a few times. The V call is TRBV4-1, the J call TRBJ2-5; D remains unclear. Germline V gene sequence: CDR1 MGHRA, CDR2 YSYEKL. The germline V and J ends were trimmed by 0 bases and 2 bases, with 10 bases remaining between them. This CDR3 has 15 amino acids. The CDR3 loop is CASSQDNGRQETQYF. The CDR3 coding sequence is TGCGCCAGCAGCCAAGATAATGGACGTCAAGAGACCCAGTACTTC.

This chain uses TRBV5-1 with TRBJ1-1, with unresolved D. Germline V CDR1 and CDR2: SGHRS, YFSETQ. Trimming left V 0 bases short and J 1 base short, with 7 bases between. This CDR3 has 14 amino acids. CDR3 nucleotide sequence: TGCGCCAGCAGCTTGGAGGTGCAGAACACTGAAGCTTTCTTT. It translates to CASSLEVQNTEAFF.

V gene TRBV30 combines with J gene TRBJ2-6; D uncertain. CDR3 length equals 12 residues. Trimming pared 7 bases from V and 5 bases from J, leaving 9 bases between. Germline V CDR1 and CDR2: GTSNPN, SVGIG (reference sequence). The CDR3 coding sequence is TGTGCCTACCCCAAGTGGGCCAACGTCCTGACTTTC. It codes for CAYPKWANVLTF.

This clonotype came up a few times. The chain uses TRBV10-3 and TRBJ1-1, with 10 bases matching TRBD1. The CDR3 covers 16 residues. CDR1 and CDR2 (germline): ENHRY, SYGVKD. V was pared by 2 bases and J by 4 bases, with 7 bases of the junction left unmatched. DNA of the CDR3: TGTGCCATCAGTGAGCCCGGACAGGGGGGCGGCACTGAAGCTTTCTTT. Residues: CAISEPGQGGGTEAFF.